Listed here are 4 T cell receptor beta chains from one sample, sequenced in a study of shared clonotypes between healthy human individuals. Repertoires were generated with immunoSEQ multiplex PCR, while TCRdb's copy carries only in-frame clones and drops some. The table has 980,000 or so clones, less than 85% seen once. The sequencing input was memory CD4+ T cells sorted from blood. Described subset: CD45RA-negative fraction. The receptor set was obtained from a man between 18 and 35 years old in good health.

This chain uses TRBV30 with TRBJ1-5; D call uncertain. CDR1 and CDR2 from the germline V gene are GTSNPN and SVGIG (reference sequence). The V end was cut by 2 bases, the J end by 5 bases, with 10 bases between. This CDR3 is 13 amino acids long. The CDR3 spells CAWSQQQDQPQHF. CDR3 bases: TGTGCCTGGAGTCAACAGCAAGATCAGCCCCAGCATTTT.

This clone has only a few counts. This rearrangement joins TRBV7-2 to TRBJ2-7; 7 bases match TRBD2. Germline lookup yields CDR1 SGHTA and CDR2 FQGNSA. V lost 5 bases to trimming and J lost 2 bases; unmatched junction nucleotides: 9. The CDR3 runs 15 residues. The CDR3 nucleotides are TGTGCCAGCAGCCGAGGACTAGACTCTCCCTACGAGCAGTACTTC. Translated: CASSRGLDSPYEQYF.

The chain carries TRBV6-5 and TRBJ2-5; unclear D gene. Germline CDR1 and CDR2: MNHEY and SVGAGI. Trimming removed 10 bases at V and 4 bases at J, with 16 bases between. The CDR3 totals 13 residues. Written as DNA, the CDR3 is TGTGCCACCTCCAGATATTTCGGAGAGACCCAGTACTTC. Protein: CATSRYFGETQYF.

The chain recombines TRBV6-5 with TRBJ2-7, with 9 bases that match TRBD1. The V gene end was trimmed by 8 bases and the J gene end by 0 bases; junction bases not matched to a gene: 5. CDR3 size: 14 residues. Germline V gene lookup returns CDR1 MNHEY and CDR2 SVGAGI. CDR3 DNA: TGTGCCAGCCAAGGACAGGGGTCCTCCTACGAGCAGTACTTC. This translates into CASQGQGSSYEQYF.